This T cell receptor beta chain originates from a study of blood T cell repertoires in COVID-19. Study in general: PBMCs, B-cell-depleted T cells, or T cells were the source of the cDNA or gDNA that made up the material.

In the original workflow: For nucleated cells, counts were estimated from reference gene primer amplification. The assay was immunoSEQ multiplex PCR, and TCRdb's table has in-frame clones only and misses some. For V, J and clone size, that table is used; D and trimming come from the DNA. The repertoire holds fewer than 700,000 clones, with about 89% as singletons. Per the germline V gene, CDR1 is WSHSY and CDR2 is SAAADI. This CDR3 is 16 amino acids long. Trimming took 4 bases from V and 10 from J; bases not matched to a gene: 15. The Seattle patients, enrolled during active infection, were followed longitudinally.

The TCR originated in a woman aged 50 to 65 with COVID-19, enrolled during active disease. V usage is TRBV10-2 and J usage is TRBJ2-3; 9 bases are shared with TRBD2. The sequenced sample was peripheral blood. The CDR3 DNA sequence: TGCGCCAGCAGTGTTGGGGGCGGGGGGGCCCTCGGTGCGCAGTATTTT. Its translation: CASSVGGGGALGAQYF.